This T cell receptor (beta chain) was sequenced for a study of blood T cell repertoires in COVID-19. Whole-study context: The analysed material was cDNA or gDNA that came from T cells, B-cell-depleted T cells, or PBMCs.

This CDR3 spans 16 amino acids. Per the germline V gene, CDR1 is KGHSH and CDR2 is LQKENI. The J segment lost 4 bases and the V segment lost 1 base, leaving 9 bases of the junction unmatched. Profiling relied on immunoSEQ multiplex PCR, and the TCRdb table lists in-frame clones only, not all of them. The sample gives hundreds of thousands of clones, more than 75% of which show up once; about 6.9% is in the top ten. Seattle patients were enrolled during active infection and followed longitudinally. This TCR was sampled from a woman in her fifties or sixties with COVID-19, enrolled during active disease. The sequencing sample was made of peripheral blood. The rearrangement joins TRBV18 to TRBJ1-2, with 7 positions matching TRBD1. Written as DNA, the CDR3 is TGTGCCAGCTCACCACTGGCACAGGGGTTCAGCTATGGCTACACCTTC. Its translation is CASSPLAQGFSYGYTF. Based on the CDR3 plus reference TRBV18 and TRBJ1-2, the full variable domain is NAGVMQNPRHLVRRRGQEARLRCSPMKGHSHVYWYRQLPEEGLKFMVYLQKENIIDESGMPKERFSAEFPKEGPSILRIQQVVRGDSAAYFCASSPLAQGFSYGYTFGSGTRLTVV.